Sequencing of this T cell receptor (beta chain) was carried out in a study of cytomegalovirus exposure and HLA in healthy donors. In the study overall: A prior study identified approximately 110 million unique TCR beta sequences from 190 million or so T cells. Study-wide results and caveats: Whilst most TCR sequences proved rare, a subset of public TCRs occurred across many donors. A later analysis found that most CMV-associated TCR beta chains appeared HLA-restricted. Among donors in an Asian-associated ancestry cluster, a later analysis reportedly found fewer N-insertions than the approximately 700-donor mean.

This clone was detected only once. Its target is unknown. The study ran its PCR with 60 Vbeta and 13 Jbeta primers. TCRdb's copy holds only in-frame clones and misses some; the assay was immunoSEQ multiplex PCR. Of under 150,000 clones in the sample, around 78% were seen once. The clonotype comes from a woman aged 45-65 years in good health and CMV-seronegative. Sequences were obtained from PBMCs.

CDR3 in DNA: TGCAGCGTGGACACAGGGAGCTATGGCTACACCTTC. Translated, it gives CSVDTGSYGYTF. The V call is TRBV29-1, the J call TRBJ1-2; a weak D match, TRBD1 (6 bases). Germline V gene data show CDR1 as SQVTM and CDR2 as ANQGSEA. This CDR3 spans 12 amino acids. V was clipped by 6 bases and J by 4 bases, with 12 bases between them.